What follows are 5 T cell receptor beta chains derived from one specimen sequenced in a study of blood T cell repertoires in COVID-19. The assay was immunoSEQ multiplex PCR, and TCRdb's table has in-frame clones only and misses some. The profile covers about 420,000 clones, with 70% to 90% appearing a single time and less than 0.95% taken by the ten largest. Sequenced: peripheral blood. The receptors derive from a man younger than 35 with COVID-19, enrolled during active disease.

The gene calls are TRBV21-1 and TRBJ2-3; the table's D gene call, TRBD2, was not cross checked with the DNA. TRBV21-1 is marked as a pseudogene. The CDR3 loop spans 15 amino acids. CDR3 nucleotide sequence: TGTGCCAGCACGCCGGGGGGGCCCTGGGTGAATACGCAGTATTTT. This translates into CASTPGGPWVNTQYF.

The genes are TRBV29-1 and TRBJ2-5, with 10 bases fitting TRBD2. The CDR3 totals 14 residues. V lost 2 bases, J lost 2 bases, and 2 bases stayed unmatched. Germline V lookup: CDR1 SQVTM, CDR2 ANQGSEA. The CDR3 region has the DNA TGCAGCGTTGAACTAGCGGGAGTACAAGAGACCCAGTACTTC. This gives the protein CSVELAGVQETQYF. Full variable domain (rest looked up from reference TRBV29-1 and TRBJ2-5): SAVISQKPSRDICQRGTSLTIQCQVDSQVTMMFWYRQQPGQSLTLIATANQGSEATYESGFVIDKFPISRPNLTFSTLTVSNMSPEDSSIYLCSVELAGVQETQYFGPGTRLLVL.

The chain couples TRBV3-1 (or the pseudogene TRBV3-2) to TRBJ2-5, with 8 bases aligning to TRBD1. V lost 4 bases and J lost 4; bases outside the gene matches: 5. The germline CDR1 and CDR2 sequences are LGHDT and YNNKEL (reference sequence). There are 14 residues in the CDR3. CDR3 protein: CASSRGQGGETQYF. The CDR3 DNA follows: TGTGCCAGCAGCCGCGGACAGGGAGGAGAGACCCAGTACTTC.

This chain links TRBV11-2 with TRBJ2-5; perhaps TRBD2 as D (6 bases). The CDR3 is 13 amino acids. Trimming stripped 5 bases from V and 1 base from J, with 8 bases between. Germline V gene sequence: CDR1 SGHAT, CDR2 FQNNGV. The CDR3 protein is CASSAGGQETQYF. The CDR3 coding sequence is TGTGCCAGCAGCGCCGGGGGCCAAGAGACCCAGTACTTC.

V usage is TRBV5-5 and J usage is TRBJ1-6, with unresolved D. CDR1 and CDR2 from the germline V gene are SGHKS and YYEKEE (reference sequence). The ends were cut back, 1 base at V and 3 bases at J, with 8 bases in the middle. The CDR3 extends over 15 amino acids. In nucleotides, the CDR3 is TGTGCCAGCAGCTTGACGGGAGTCTATAATTCACCCCTCCACTTT. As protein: CASSLTGVYNSPLHF.